This T cell receptor (beta chain) was observed in a study of T cell responses to AZD1222 COVID-19 vaccine. About this clone: Its target is not known.

Overall study findings and caveats: The sample set comprised mostly white British donors with more females, and clonal diversity was possibly underestimated.

CDR1 MGHDK and CDR2 SYGVNS come from the germline V gene. The germline V and J ends were trimmed by 6 bases and 0 bases, with 14 bases remaining between them. The CDR3 runs 15 residues. Generated by immunoSEQ multiplex PCR, the TCRdb table keeps only in-frame clones and is missing some. The top ten clones hold 2% to 3% of a sample with about 120,000 clones, about nine tenths of them seen once. The clonotype was recovered from an adult who received the AZD1222 COVID-19 vaccine. The chain recombines TRBV25-1 with TRBJ1-2; D not certain. The sequences come from peripheral blood, collected 28 days after the second AZD1222 dose. The CDR3, as DNA: TGTGCCAGCAGGGCTGGCGCCGGGACTAACTATGGCTACACCTTC. This translates into CASRAGAGTNYGYTF.